The sequence of this T cell receptor (beta chain) was determined in a study of T cell changes during pregnancy in multiple sclerosis. Using immunoSEQ multiplex PCR, the repertoire was profiled, and TCRdb retains in-frame clones only, with some absent. The sample includes 90,000 to 95,000 clones, around 93% seen only once; the top ten take roughly 0.91%. J lost 7 bases, V lost 3 bases, and 4 bases had no gene match. The CDR3 spans 15 residues. CDR1 SGHNT and CDR2 YENEEA come from the germline V gene. The material sequenced was peripheral blood, taken before pregnancy. The V and J genes are TRBV11-3 and TRBJ2-1, with 12 bases matching TRBD2. This receptor was obtained from a female donor with multiple sclerosis, enrolled in a pregnancy study. CDR3: CASSFRLAGVNEQFF. CDR3 nucleotide sequence: TGTGCCAGCAGCTTTCGACTAGCGGGGGTGAATGAGCAGTTCTTC.